The T cell receptor beta chain described here comes from a study of shared clonotypes between healthy human individuals. On this clone: Its antigen is as yet unknown.

Profiling relied on immunoSEQ multiplex PCR, and the TCRdb table lists in-frame clones only, not all of them. The sample gives about 2.4 million clones, 90% to 95% of which show up once; around 0.14% is in the top ten. The CDR3 runs 13 residues. V shed 2 bases, J shed 5 bases, and the junction held 0 bases outside the gene matches. CDR1 is SGHTA and CDR2 is FQGTGA in the germline V gene. Study conclusions and caveats: Donor scarcity curtailed the genetic and exposure-history diversity represented herein. The rarefaction results pointed to incomplete sorted-subset sequencing despite large depth.

Sequenced: naive CD4+ T cells sorted from blood. Subset described: CD45RA+ positively selected. This chain connects TRBV7-3 to TRBJ2-1; 7 bases are shared with TRBD2. This clonotype was obtained from a man aged 18 to 29 in good health. DNA of the CDR3: TGTGCCAGCAGCTTACGGGGGGACAATGAGCAGTTCTTC. Its protein is CASSLRGDNEQFF.